The 18 T cell receptor beta chains below all came from one sample that was sequenced in a study of Ad26.COV2.S vaccination and SARS-CoV-2 variants. Treatment defined: approximately 18 received Ad26.COV2.S at low or high dose, single or two shots; several received placebo; per-sample allocation not given. Material that was analyzed had been drawn on day 63 after the first vaccine or placebo injection. Profiling relied on immunoSEQ multiplex PCR, and the TCRdb table lists in-frame clones only, not all of them. The repertoire holds 350,000 to 500,000 clones, with 89% as singletons. The specimen comprised peripheral blood, sampled in a trial of Ad26.COV2.S vaccine versus placebo. The receptors stem from a person aged 18 to 59 who received the Ad26.COV2.S COVID-19 vaccine or a placebo.

The rearrangement joins TRBV4-3 to TRBJ1-1; 11 positions match TRBD1. The CDR3 has 14 residues. Per germline, CDR1 LGHNA and CDR2 YSLEER. Trimming cost V 3 bases and J 5 bases; bases outside gene matches: 2. CDR3 nucleotide sequence: TGCGCCAGCAGCCACCGGGACAGGGGGACTGAAGCTTTCTTT. Translating gives CASSHRDRGTEAFF.

CDR3 nucleotides: TGTGCCAGCAGCCCCCCCGCCTTTGGGGAGGCGCGGGAGCTGTTTTTT. Its protein is CASSPPAFGEARELFF. J is TRBJ2-2 and V is TRBV11-3, with D possibly TRBD2 on 6 matching bases. The CDR3 extends over 16 amino acids. Trimming cost V 5 bases and J 9 bases, with 22 bases left between them. Looked up from germline, CDR1 is SGHNT and CDR2 is YENEEA. The full variable domain, in which reference TRBV11-3 and TRBJ2-2 provide the parts outside the CDR3, is EAGVVQSPRYKIIEKKQPVAFWCNPISGHNTLYWYLQNLGQGPELLIRYENEEAVDDSQLPKDRFSAERLKGVDSTLKIQPAELGDSAVYLCASSPPAFGEARELFFGEGSRLTVL.

The V call is TRBV15, the J call TRBJ1-5, with unresolved D. CDR3 length: 15 amino acids. The V gene lost 1 base and the J gene lost 2 bases, with 9 bases spanning the gap. Germline V gives CDR1 LNHNV, CDR2 YYDKDF (reference sequence). The DNA for the CDR3 is TGTGCCACCAGCAGAGGACCGGATCGCAATCAGCCCCAGCATTTT. Translating gives CATSRGPDRNQPQHF.

The rearrangement uses TRBV7-2 and TRBJ1-3; D gene uncertain. The CDR3 runs 13 residues. V shed 2 bases and J shed 7 bases, with 9 bases lying between them. The germline V gene has CDR1 SGHTA and CDR2 FQGNSA. DNA of the CDR3: TGTGCCAGCAGCTTAAAGAGTACGAACACCATATATTTT. Protein product: CASSLKSTNTIYF.

This clone came up once. The chain is built from TRBV7-9 and TRBJ2-1; 9 nucleotides agree with TRBD2. CDR1 and CDR2 from the germline V gene are SEHNR and FQNEAQ (reference sequence). The junction had 4 bases not matched to a gene; V was cut back by 5 bases and J by 2 bases. The CDR3 runs to 15 residues. For the CDR3, the DNA is TGTGCCAGCAGCCCCGCTAGCGGGACCTACAATGAGCAGTTCTTC. This encodes CASSPASGTYNEQFF.

The chain uses TRBV7-6 and TRBJ2-2, with D hard to call. Trimming removed 2 bases at V and 8 bases at J, with 9 bases between. CDR1 is SGHVS and CDR2 is FNYEAQ in the germline V gene. This CDR3 contains 13 residues. The chain's CDR3 is CASSLRSGGELFF. The CDR3 DNA follows: TGTGCCAGCAGCTTACGGTCAGGAGGGGAGCTGTTTTTT.

The V gene is TRBV7-3, the J gene TRBJ2-1, with 15 bases identical to TRBD2. J was trimmed by 9 bases and V by 5 bases; bases with no gene match: 5. Germline V lookup: CDR1 SGHTA, CDR2 FQGTGA. The CDR3 spans 15 residues. DNA for the CDR3: TGTGCCAGCAGCCCCGGACTAGCGGGGGGGCCTGAGCAGTTCTTC. Protein product: CASSPGLAGGPEQFF.

This chain joins TRBV3-1 (or the pseudogene TRBV3-2) and TRBJ2-7, with 10 bases lining up with TRBD2. Per germline, CDR1 LGHDT and CDR2 YNNKEL (reference sequence). The CDR3 runs 17 residues. The junction had 11 bases not matched to a gene; V was cut back by 0 bases and J by 6 bases. This CDR3 is CASSQDGSGGALSEQYF. The CDR3 nucleotides are TGTGCCAGCAGCCAAGATGGGAGCGGGGGGGCCCTGAGCGAGCAGTACTTC.

The chain employs TRBV4-1 and TRBJ1-1, with a possible D match to TRBD1 (6 bases). The CDR3 runs 15 residues. Trimming removed 3 bases at V and 7 bases at J, with 18 bases between. The germline gives CDR1 MGHRA, CDR2 YSYEKL. Written as DNA, the CDR3 is TGCGCCAGCAGCCATCGGGACACCGGGGAGGATGAAGCTTTCTTT. Residues: CASSHRDTGEDEAFF.

CDR3 DNA sequence: TGTGCCAGTAGCCGGGGGCAATCGATCCTCCACTTT. Protein product: CASSRGQSILHF. V is TRBV19 and J is TRBJ1-6; perhaps TRBD1 as D (6 bases). Germline lookup yields CDR1 LNHDA and CDR2 SQIVND (reference sequence). This CDR3 is 12 amino acids long. V was trimmed by 6 bases and J by 15 bases, leaving 15 bases between them.

V and J are TRBV7-3 and TRBJ1-2; a possible D gene is TRBD1 (6 bases). Germline V CDR1 and CDR2: SGHTA, FQGTGA. The CDR3 loop spans 15 amino acids. Trimming pared 2 bases from V and 7 bases from J, leaving 17 bases between. The CDR3 spells CASSLSSGGAGGYTF. In nucleotides, the CDR3 is TGTGCCAGCAGCTTATCTTCGGGGGGCGCAGGTGGCTACACCTTC.

This clone came up once. The rearrangement links TRBV7-9 to TRBJ2-6; D call uncertain. Germline assignment: CDR1 SEHNR and CDR2 FQNEAQ (reference sequence). Trimming removed 3 bases at V and 0 bases at J, with 6 bases between. This CDR3 contains 15 residues. For the CDR3, the DNA is TGTGCCAGCAGCTTCTCCAGCTCTGGGGCCAACGTCCTGACTTTC. This sequence encodes CASSFSSSGANVLTF.

In this sample, this clone turned up once. The V and J genes are TRBV9 and TRBJ1-2; D not resolved. Trimming removed 0 bases from V and 3 bases from J, with 9 bases in between. The CDR3 sequence is 14 residues long. Germline V gene sequence: CDR1 SGDLS, CDR2 YYNGEE. CDR3 sequence reads: CASSVVDSYYGYTF. The CDR3 region has the DNA TGTGCCAGCAGCGTAGTCGACTCCTACTATGGCTACACCTTC.

The chain couples TRBV5-1 to TRBJ2-7; D may correspond to TRBD1 or TRBD2 (5 bases each). The length of the CDR3 is 17 residues. The ends were cut back, 4 bases at V and 0 bases at J, with 20 bases in the middle. The germline V gene encodes CDR1 SGHRS and CDR2 YFSETQ. CDR3 sequence reads: CASSRGRGVLYSYEQYF. The CDR3 DNA follows: TGCGCCAGCAGCCGGGGACGGGGAGTTCTTTACTCCTACGAGCAGTACTTC.

Comment on this clone: This CDR3 is also generated by other DNA sequences in the sample. The V gene is TRBV4-3, the J gene TRBJ1-1; D possibly corresponds to TRBD1 (6 bases). The CDR3 has 15 residues. Trimming took 2 bases from V and 1 from J, leaving 11 bases between them. Looked up from germline, CDR1 is LGHNA and CDR2 is YSLEER. In DNA, the CDR3 is TGCGCCAGCAGCCAAATACAGGGCGGGAACACTGAAGCTTTCTTT. Translation gives CASSQIQGGNTEAFF.

This clone occurred a few times. The chain has TRBV4-2 and TRBJ1-2; D ambiguous. The germline gives CDR1 LGHNA, CDR2 YNFKEQ. V was trimmed by 0 bases and J by 4 bases, leaving 15 bases between them. The CDR3 is 16 amino acids. CDR3 sequence reads: CASSQDRAPSLYGYTF. The CDR3 nucleotides are TGTGCCAGCAGCCAAGATCGGGCGCCTTCGCTCTATGGCTACACCTTC.

The chain couples TRBV7-9 to TRBJ1-4; D gene ambiguous. Deletions cut 2 bases from V and 9 bases from J, with 13 bases between. Germline lookup yields CDR1 SEHNR and CDR2 FQNEAQ (reference sequence). The length of the CDR3 is 14 residues. Here the CDR3 reads CASSLSGEEKKLFF. The CDR3 region has the DNA TGTGCCAGCAGCTTATCCGGGGAGGAGAAAAAACTGTTTTTT.

CDR3 sequence (DNA): TGTGCCAGCAGCCGCGGGGGGGCCTACGAGCAGTACGTC. Its translation is CASSRGGAYEQYV. This chain links TRBV3-1 (or the pseudogene TRBV3-2) with TRBJ2-7; 9 bases align to TRBD2. Per germline, CDR1 LGHDT and CDR2 YNNKEL (reference sequence). J lost 2 bases, V lost 4 bases, and 0 bases had no gene match. The CDR3 is made up of 13 amino acids.